This T cell receptor beta chain emerged from a study of blood T cell repertoires in COVID-19. Looking at the study overall: Samples representing acute and convalescent COVID-19 were sourced from the United States, Italy and Spain. T cells, B-cell-depleted T cells, or PBMCs provided the cDNA or gDNA that served as material.

Germline V gene lookup returns CDR1 LNHNV and CDR2 YYDKDF (reference sequence). V lost 3 bases and J 9 bases, leaving 12 bases between the germline ends. The CDR3 is 14 amino acids. Per the original data handling: Amplification from reference gene primers served as the basis for estimated nucleated cell counts. Assay: immunoSEQ multiplex PCR; the TCRdb copy retains only in-frame clones and omits some. The V and J calls and clone size are taken from that table; D and trimming were inferred from the DNA. In the table there are fewer than 70,000 clones, 70% to 90% of which are singletons. The material sequenced was peripheral blood. This sequence was found in a man over 45 with acute or convalescent COVID-19. The chain employs TRBV15 and TRBJ1-6, with D possibly TRBD1 on 6 matching bases. The CDR3 DNA follows: TGTGCCACCAGCAGCCACAGGGTTGGTTCACCCCTCCACTTT. Translation gives CATSSHRVGSPLHF.